Presented here are 16 T cell receptor beta chains from one specimen sequenced in a study of T-cell reconstitution after alpha-beta-depleted transplantation in children. Researchers prepared the TCRbeta library using unique molecular identifiers, the study reports. TCRdb redid the calling of the PCR reads with MiXCR, one entry per CDR3 protein. Of 600,000 to 700,000 distinct CDR3 sequences in the sample, less than 15% are singletons; the top ten hold about 0.77%. The specimen was PBMCs, collected before TCRalphabeta/CD19-depleted stem cell transplant. The receptors stem from a girl aged 2 to 9 with congenital amegakaryocytic thrombocytopenia, due to receive a stem cell transplant.

This clonotype was seen at least ten times. This chain joins TRBV29-1 and TRBJ2-5; 10 bases are a match to TRBD1. The CDR3 is 13 amino acids. Losses at the gene ends were 6 bases for V and 4 bases for J; bases not matched to a gene: 5. In germline, CDR1 is SQVTM, CDR2 ANQGSEA. CDR3 in DNA: TGCAGCGTAGTGACAGGGGGCGCAGAGACCCAGTACTTC. Translating it yields CSVVTGGAETQYF.

This clonotype was observed a few times. J is TRBJ2-7 and V is TRBV30; 9 bases are a match to TRBD1. Germline trimming cut 3 bases from V and 3 bases from J; bases unmatched to any gene: 6. This CDR3 is 14 amino acids long. Germline V gene lookup returns CDR1 GTSNPN and CDR2 SVGIG (reference sequence). The CDR3 protein is CAWRGDREYYEQYF. For the CDR3, the DNA is TGTGCCTGGAGAGGGGACAGGGAATACTACGAGCAGTACTTC.

This clonotype showed up many times. The gene calls are TRBV7-2 and TRBJ2-7; perhaps TRBD2 as D (6 bases). Trimming removed 3 bases at V and 0 bases at J, with 9 bases between. Germline loops: CDR1 SGHTA, CDR2 FQGNSA. CDR3 size: 14 residues. Here the CDR3 DNA reads TGTGCCAGCAGCTTGGACTATTACTCCTACGAGCAGTACTTC. Protein product: CASSLDYYSYEQYF.

In this sample, this clonotype turned up many times. This chain connects TRBV28 to TRBJ2-2; D perhaps matches TRBD1 (6 bases). V lost 6 bases and J lost 3, with 14 bases in between. The CDR3 spans 15 residues. Per the germline V gene, CDR1 is MDHEN and CDR2 is SYDVKM. CDR3 nucleotides: TGTGCCAGCAGAGTGTCAGGGGCGTACACCGGGGAGCTGTTTTTT. It encodes CASRVSGAYTGELFF. The full variable domain, completed using reference TRBV28 and TRBJ2-2, is DVKVTQSSRYLVKRTGEKVFLECVQDMDHENMFWYRQDPGLGLRLIYFSYDVKMKEKGDIPEGYSVSREKKERFSLILESASTNQTSMYLCASRVSGAYTGELFFGEGSRLTVL.

This clonotype was seen ten or more times. The chain couples TRBV28 to TRBJ2-1, with D unresolved. The ends were cut back, 7 bases at V and 3 bases at J, with 28 bases in the middle. The CDR3 is 19 residues long. Per the germline V gene, CDR1 is MDHEN and CDR2 is SYDVKM. The CDR3 DNA follows: TGTGCCAGCACCCCTAACGAAGGTGTTCGGACGGAAGACTACAATGAGCAGTTCTTC. This sequence encodes CASTPNEGVRTEDYNEQFF.

This clonotype was counted at least ten times. V and J are TRBV4-1 and TRBJ1-1; D gene unclear. Trimming took 1 base from V and 4 from J, leaving 7 bases between them. The CDR3 is made up of 13 amino acids. Germline V gene data show CDR1 as MGHRA and CDR2 as YSYEKL. The DNA for the CDR3 is TGCGCCAGCAGCCAAGTATCGGCCACTGAAGCTTTCTTT. It specifies CASSQVSATEAFF.

The chain couples TRBV6-1 to TRBJ2-7; possible D gene TRBD2, 6 bases. Germline CDR1 MNHNS, CDR2 SASEGT. CDR3 length: 14 residues. Trimming took off 7 bases at V and 6 bases at J, with 19 bases between the two ends. The CDR3 reads CASKKGGLTLEQYF. CDR3 sequence (DNA): TGTGCCAGCAAGAAAGGTGGACTAACACTCGAGCAGTACTTC.

J is TRBJ2-7 and V is TRBV27, with a weak D call TRBD2 (6 bases). CDR1 MNHEY and CDR2 SMNVEV come from the germline V gene (reference sequence). The CDR3 length is 14 residues. Trimming shortened V by 6 bases and J by 3 bases, and 15 bases separated the two germline ends. CDR3 in amino acids: CASRPGGMGYEQYF. The CDR3 coding sequence is TGTGCCAGCAGGCCTGGAGGGATGGGCTACGAGCAGTACTTC.

The table lists this clonotype with a few counts. J is TRBJ2-2 and V is TRBV5-1, with 7 bases lining up with TRBD2. CDR1 and CDR2 from the germline V gene are SGHRS and YFSETQ. The trim removed 4 bases at V and 1 base at J, leaving 10 bases unmatched. The CDR3 has 17 amino acids. The CDR3 loop is CASSQTLAGQNTGELFF. The CDR3 nucleotides read TGCGCCAGCAGCCAGACCTTAGCGGGCCAGAACACCGGGGAGCTGTTTTTT.

The gene calls are TRBV20-1 and TRBJ2-1; 11 positions match TRBD2. V shed 4 bases, J shed 6 bases, and the junction held 5 bases outside the gene matches. This CDR3 comprises 14 residues. The V gene's germline CDR1 is DFQATT and CDR2 SNEGSKA (reference sequence). The CDR3 nucleotides are TGCAGTGCTATATTAGCGGGAGGGAGCAATGAGCAGTTCTTC. Residues: CSAILAGGSNEQFF.

In its sample, this clonotype was seen many times. V usage is TRBV11-1 and J usage is TRBJ2-7; D tentatively reads TRBD1 or TRBD2 (5 bases each). This CDR3 region has 15 residues. Germline V CDR1 and CDR2: SGHAT, FQDESV (reference sequence). V was shortened by 3 bases and J by 7 bases, with 19 bases between the two germline ends. The CDR3: CASSFGPLGAGEQYF. The CDR3 coding sequence is TGTGCCAGCAGCTTCGGACCCCTCGGGGCTGGGGAGCAGTACTTC.

The table lists this clonotype with many counts. This chain links TRBV10-3 with TRBJ2-1; the D is unclear. Germline loops: CDR1 ENHRY, CDR2 SYGVKD. V was shortened by 4 bases and J by 3 bases, with 7 bases between the two germline ends. This CDR3 has 13 residues. Here the CDR3 DNA reads TGTGCCATCAGTGTAATTGACTACAATGAGCAGTTCTTC. Amino acid sequence: CAISVIDYNEQFF.

This clonotype was counted ten times or more. The gene calls are TRBV20-1 and TRBJ2-7; a weak D match, TRBD1 (5 bases). The CDR3 runs to 12 residues. The V gene's germline CDR1 is DFQATT and CDR2 SNEGSKA (reference sequence). The V gene lost 4 bases and the J gene lost 4 bases, with 11 bases spanning the gap. The CDR3 reads CSAIGQGYEQYF. The CDR3 region has the DNA TGCAGTGCTATAGGGCAGGGTTACGAGCAGTACTTC.

This clonotype was seen repeatedly, ten times or more. The gene calls are TRBV7-8 and TRBJ1-5; D is perhaps TRBD1 (6 bases). V was pared by 5 bases and J by 2 bases, with 13 bases between. The CDR3 spans 15 residues. Germline V CDR1 and CDR2: SGHVS, FQNEAQ. The CDR3 region has the DNA TGTGCCAGCAGCCTAGGGGGGACCCGCAATCAGCCCCAGCATTTT. Amino acid sequence: CASSLGGTRNQPQHF.

The chain couples TRBV7-9 to TRBJ2-7; D not certain. Germline values: CDR1 SEHNR, CDR2 FQNEAQ (reference sequence). V lost 6 bases and J lost 4, with 22 bases in between. The CDR3 is 16 residues long. CDR3 in DNA: TGTGCCAGCAGTCTTACCGGCGGTCTCTTTTCTTACGAGCAGTACTTC. This encodes CASSLTGGLFSYEQYF.

This clonotype was observed at least ten times. J is TRBJ2-1 and V is TRBV5-1; TRBD2 matches at 13 bases. CDR1 and CDR2 (germline): SGHRS, YFSETQ. V lost 4 bases and J lost 6; bases outside the gene matches: 4. CDR3 length: 15 residues. The CDR3 is CASSQGLAGTNEQFF. CDR3 nucleotide sequence: TGCGCCAGCAGCCAGGGACTAGCGGGGACCAATGAGCAGTTCTTC.